Sequencing of this T cell receptor beta chain was carried out in a study of spatial heterogeneity in lung cancer. Study overall: Each time, sequencing found more beta-chain sequences than alpha-chain sequences. A unique TCR and UMI combination showed up more than ten times in raw reads, on average.

By share, this clonotype ranks as medium-sized (0.01 to 0.1%). The germline V and J ends were trimmed by 3 bases and 5 bases, with 8 bases remaining between them. The CDR3 runs to 13 residues. From the 5' RACE reads, TCRdb called clonotypes with MiXCR, one entry per CDR3 protein. The table has nearly 5,500 distinct CDR3 sequences, about 3.9% seen once; the top ten hold about 12%. Noted time point: sample taken at primary tumor resection. Samples were donated by 72 untreated early-stage non-small cell lung cancer patients. Whole RNA from tumor, nontumor lung or frozen PBMC was sequenced unsorted. Sequenced material: normal lung tissue next to the tumor, taken at surgery. The chain recombines TRBV12-3 or TRBV12-4 with TRBJ2-1, with unresolved D. The clonotype originates from a male donor with early-stage non-small cell lung cancer. CDR3 nucleotides: TGTGCCAGCAGTTTGCAAGTTAACAATGAGCAGTTCTTC. Translation: CASSLQVNNEQFF.